These 7 T cell receptor beta chains share one sample of origin, sequenced in a study of metastatic and nonmetastatic thyroid tumors. Using MiXCR, TCRdb reanalyzed the PCR reads. The table records about 32,000 clones, around 25% of them present only once. Thyroid surgery was preceded by no treatment in any patient. The source material was blood. Receptors originate from a female donor with papillary thyroid cancer or a benign thyroid nodule (not recorded which). Some clones in this sample may be carry-over from other donors' samples.

The table lists this clone with many counts. The chain uses TRBV7-9 and TRBJ2-2; perhaps TRBD2 as D (6 bases). Deletions cut 5 bases from V and 6 bases from J, with 19 bases between. CDR1 and CDR2 from the germline V gene are SEHNR and FQNEAQ (reference sequence). This CDR3 is 16 amino acids long. CDR3 residues: CASSGGMDAVPGELFF. The CDR3 nucleotides are TGTGCCAGCAGCGGAGGGATGGACGCTGTCCCCGGGGAGCTGTTTTTT.

In this sample, this clone turned up many times. It may be a read error: a sequence one base away is much more abundant. The gene calls are TRBV27 and TRBJ1-2, with no clear D. The length of the CDR3 is 13 residues. Germline V gives CDR1 MNHEY, CDR2 SMNVEV (reference sequence). In DNA form, the CDR3 reads TGTGCCAGCAGGGGGAATTATAACTATGGCCACACCTTC. The encoded protein is CASRGNYNYGHTF.

Comments on this clone: The junction departs from germline at one end; a sequencing error may be responsible. V is TRBV6-6 and J is TRBJ2-6, with 10 bases matching TRBD1. This CDR3 has 15 residues. Germline V CDR1 and CDR2: MNHNY, SVGAGI (reference sequence). In DNA, the CDR3 is TGTGCCACACGGACAGGGGGAGGGGGGGCCCACGTCCTGACTTTC. This encodes CATRTGGGGAHVLTF.

Details on this clone: One junction end does not reproduce the germline sequence, and a read error may be involved. The chain couples TRBV20-1 to TRBJ1-5; a weak D match, TRBD1 (5 bases). The CDR3 runs 14 residues. Germline V lookup: CDR1 DFQATT, CDR2 SNEGSKA (reference sequence). Here the CDR3 DNA reads TGCAGTGCTAGTCAGGGTTCTGACAATAAGCCCAAGCATTTT. This encodes CSASQGSDNKPKHF.

The genes are TRBV28 and TRBJ2-7; 8 bases are a match to TRBD1. Trimming cost V 6 bases and J 6 bases; bases outside gene matches: 10. Germline V gives CDR1 MDHEN, CDR2 SYDVKM. The CDR3 extends over 14 amino acids. CDR3 bases: TGTGCCAGCAGATTCGGACAGGGAAGGCCCGAGCAGTACTTC. Protein product: CASRFGQGRPEQYF.

This clone was recorded only once. The chain joins TRBV12-3 or TRBV12-4 to TRBJ1-1; D call uncertain. The length of the CDR3 is 13 residues. Trimming pared 8 bases from V and 4 bases from J, leaving 14 bases between. CDR3 DNA sequence: TGTGCCAGCGGGAGGAGCTTGGGCACTGAAGCTTTCTTT. Residues: CASGRSLGTEAFF.

This clone came up many times. This chain connects TRBV20-1 to TRBJ1-1, with D hard to call. The CDR3 is 13 residues long. V shed 6 bases and J shed 2 bases, with 13 bases lying between them. Per the germline V gene, CDR1 is DFQATT and CDR2 is SNEGSKA (reference sequence). The CDR3 loop is CSANDASNTEAFF. CDR3 bases: TGCAGTGCGAATGATGCGAGTAACACTGAAGCTTTCTTT.